This T cell receptor beta chain was profiled in a study of T cell clusters in autoimmune cytopenias. Findings and caveats of the study: Clustering suggested that physiological T cell clusters were missing in primary autoimmune cytopenia patients.

Each sample's input was roughly 230 ng genomic DNA, some 38,000 genome equivalents. By frequency, this clonotype is medium-sized. Its antigen remains unidentified. Multiplex touch-down PCR amplified TRB using TRB-A and TRB-B pools in one tube. One entry per CDR3 protein, without DNA, is what TCRdb gives after re-calling the multiplex PCR reads. Its clone listing holds several thousand distinct CDR3 sequences. This CDR3 region has 14 residues. From germline, CDR1 is SQVTM and CDR2 ANQGSEA. A further study also used this sample, focusing on T cell repertoires in aging, cancer and after chemotherapy. That paper states: Rebound thymic output was suggested by rising median generation probability during chemotherapy in each cancer cohort.

Specimen: peripheral blood. The rearrangement joins TRBV29-1 to TRBJ2-3; TCRdb's assignment of TRBD1 cannot be checked, as there is no DNA. The TCR originated in a human donor in good health. The CDR3 here is CSVEGDRVSHTQYF.